The TCR beta chain under discussion was sequenced for a study of cytomegalovirus exposure and HLA in healthy donors. PCR was performed using 60 Vbeta and 13 Jbeta primers. The method was immunoSEQ multiplex PCR; TCRdb's version includes in-frame clones alone and lacks a portion of them. Found here are approximately 100,000 clones, about 80% of them singletons; the top ten hold approximately 3%. This CDR3 spans 13 amino acids. Per the germline V gene, CDR1 is SGHVS and CDR2 is FQNEAQ. V was shortened by 1 base and J by 0 bases, with 4 bases between the two germline ends. This TCR was recovered from a woman aged 40 to 55 in good health and CMV-seronegative. The sequencing input was PBMCs. This chain uses TRBV7-8 with TRBJ2-7, with D unclear. The CDR3 region is CASSLGRSYEQYF. The CDR3 coding sequence is TGTGCCAGCAGCTTAGGTCGCTCCTACGAGCAGTACTTC.